The T cell receptor (beta chain) described here comes from a study of blood T cell repertoires in COVID-19. On the study more broadly: Samples came from the United States, Italy and Spain, spanning acute and convalescent COVID-19.

This study enrolled people aged roughly 18 to 90 from about 26 US geographic areas. Cohort placement rested on clinical history that participants reported themselves. Two negative PCRs, clearance, or symptom resolution characterized the recovered Cohort 3 donors. Generated by immunoSEQ multiplex PCR, the TCRdb table keeps only in-frame clones and is missing some. The data show approximately 300,000 clones, about 87% seen once. The CDR3 contains 16 residues. The germline V gene has CDR1 SGHTA and CDR2 FQGTGA. With 3 bases removed from V and 5 bases from J, the gap between germline ends came to 16 bases.

Sequencing was carried out using PBMCs or T cells enriched from blood (not recorded which). This rearrangement joins TRBV7-3 to TRBJ2-2; perhaps TRBD1 as D (5 bases). This receptor was identified in a woman under 40 who had recovered from COVID-19. CDR3 sequence reads: CASSFQGWEKTGELFF. The CDR3 nucleotides read TGTGCCAGCAGCTTCCAGGGATGGGAAAAAACCGGGGAGCTGTTTTTT.